This T cell receptor (beta chain) originates from a study of technical replicates of blood from a few donors. CDR3 length equals 12 residues. The V and J ends lost 8 bases and 4 bases respectively, with 11 bases between them. Germline V CDR1 and CDR2: MNHEY, SMNVEV (reference sequence). This table comes from immunoSEQ multiplex PCR, and its TCRdb copy is limited to in-frame clones, with some not included. Among tens of thousands of clones, 80% to 95% were seen once, and the ten largest hold 0.41%. This sequence originates from a human donor in good health. Sequenced: T cells isolated from PBMCs. V and J are TRBV27 and TRBJ2-5; the D gene is possibly TRBD1 (5 bases). In nucleotides, the CDR3 is TGTGCCAGCGGCACAGGCGGAGAGACCCAGTACTTC. This gives the protein CASGTGGETQYF.